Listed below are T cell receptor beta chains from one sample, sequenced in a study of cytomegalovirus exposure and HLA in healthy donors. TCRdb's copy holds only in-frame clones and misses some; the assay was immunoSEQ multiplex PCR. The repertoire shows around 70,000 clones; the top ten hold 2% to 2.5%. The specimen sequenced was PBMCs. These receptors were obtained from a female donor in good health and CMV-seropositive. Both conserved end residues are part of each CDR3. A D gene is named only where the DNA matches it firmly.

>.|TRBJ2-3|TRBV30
TGTGCCTGGAGTCCCGGTGGAGATAAGCAGTATTTT
CAWSPGGDKQYF
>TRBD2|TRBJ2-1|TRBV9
TGTGCCAGCAGCGTAGCTATAAGCGGGACCTACAATGAGCAGTTCTTC
CASSVAISGTYNEQFF
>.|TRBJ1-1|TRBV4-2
TGTGCCAGCAGCCAAGGAATGGGGACTAACATGAACACTGAAGCTTTCTTT
CASSQGMGTNMNTEAFF
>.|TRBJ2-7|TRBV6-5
TGTGCCAGCAGACAGGGGGGGGCCTACGAGCAGTACTTC
CASRQGGAYEQYF
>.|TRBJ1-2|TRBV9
TGTGCCAGCACAGGGCTGGGCTATGGCTACACCTTC
CASTGLGYGYTF
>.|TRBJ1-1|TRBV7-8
TGTGCCAGCAGCTTCCCCAGGACAGCCTCGAACACTGAAGCTTTCTTT
CASSFPRTASNTEAFF
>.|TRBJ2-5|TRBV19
TGTGCCAGTAGTATCCCCGACAGTCAAGAGACCCAGTACTTC
CASSIPDSQETQYF
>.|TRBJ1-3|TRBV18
TGTGCCAGCTCACCAGCGGGGGCCTACTCTGGAAACACCATATATTTT
CASSPAGAYSGNTIYF
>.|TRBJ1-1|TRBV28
TGTGCCAGCAGCGGACTCTACGAAGCTTTCTTT
CASSGLYEAFF
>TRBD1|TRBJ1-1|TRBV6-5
TGTGCCAGCTCCTATTTTGGGACAGGGGTAACTGAAGCTTTCTTT
CASSYFGTGVTEAFF
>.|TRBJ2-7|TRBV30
TGTGCCTGGAGCGCAATGGGCCTCGTCGCGGAGCAGTACTTC
CAWSAMGLVAEQYF
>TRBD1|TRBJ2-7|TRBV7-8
TGTGCCAGCAGCCCCGGGACAGGGTCGAGGGAGCAGTACTTC
CASSPGTGSREQYF
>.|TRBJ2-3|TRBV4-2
TGTGCCAGCAGCCTTGGCGGGGTAGCAGATACGCAGTATTTT
CASSLGGVADTQYF
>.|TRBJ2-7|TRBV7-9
TGTGCCAGCAGCTTAGCGTTCGTCTACGAGCAGTACTTC
CASSLAFVYEQYF
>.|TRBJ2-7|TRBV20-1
TGCAGTGCAGCGACAGTCTACGAGCAGTACTTC
CSAATVYEQYF
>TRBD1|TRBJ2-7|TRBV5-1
TGCGCCAGCAGCAAGACAGGGGGCCTAAGCGCCTACGAGCAGTACTTC
CASSKTGGLSAYEQYF
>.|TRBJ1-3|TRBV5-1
TGCGCCAGCAGCCGGGGGGGCGACCTTGGAAACACCATATATTTT
CASSRGGDLGNTIYF
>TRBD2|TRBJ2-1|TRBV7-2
TGTGCCAGCTCCATCGGACTAGCGCTTCACAATGAGCAGTTCTTC
CASSIGLALHNEQFF
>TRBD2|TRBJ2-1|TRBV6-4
TGTGCCAGCAGTGACTTCGAACTAGCGGGGGATTACAATGAGCAGTTCTTC
CASSDFELAGDYNEQFF